These 17 T cell receptor beta chains originate from one sample sequenced in a study of blood T cell repertoires in COVID-19. This table comes from immunoSEQ multiplex PCR, and its TCRdb copy is limited to in-frame clones, with some not included. Among roughly 89,000 clones listed, 80% were seen once. The sample comprised peripheral blood. Receptors originate from an older woman with acute or convalescent COVID-19.

The J gene is TRBJ1-1, the V gene TRBV11-3; D uncertain. Trimming took 3 bases from V and 3 from J, leaving 5 bases between them. Germline values: CDR1 SGHNT, CDR2 YENEEA. The CDR3 spans 12 residues. The CDR3 DNA reads as TGTGCCAGCAGCTTCGGAGACACTGAAGCTTTCTTT. It yields the protein CASSFGDTEAFF.

The CDR3 bases are TGTGCCAGCACAGTCCTTAATTCACCCCTCCACTTT. This codes for CASTVLNSPLHF. J is TRBJ1-6 and V is TRBV28; D gene unclear. This CDR3 has 12 amino acids. Germline CDR1 is MDHEN and CDR2 is SYDVKM. With 7 bases removed from V and 6 bases from J, the gap between germline ends came to 7 bases.

V usage is TRBV6-5 and J usage is TRBJ1-2, with D possibly TRBD1 on 6 matching bases. The germline V gene encodes CDR1 MNHEY and CDR2 SVGAGI. The CDR3 runs to 14 residues. V was pared by 6 bases and J by 10 bases, with 21 bases between. The CDR3: CASSFSGRAGAYTF. The CDR3 nucleotides read TGTGCCAGCAGCTTCTCGGGCAGGGCAGGGGCCTACACCTTC.

V is TRBV5-4 and J is TRBJ2-3; 9 bases match TRBD2. The V gene end was trimmed by 4 bases and the J gene end by 1 base; junction bases not matched to a gene: 10. Germline CDR1 SGHNT, CDR2 YYREEE (reference sequence). The CDR3 is 17 residues long. This CDR3 reads CASSQPIAGVGTDTQYF. CDR3 bases: TGTGCCAGCAGCCAACCCATAGCGGGAGTCGGCACAGATACGCAGTATTTT.

In nucleotides, the CDR3 is TGTGCCAGCTCACGGACAGCAAACACTGAAGCTTTCTTT. As protein: CASSRTANTEAFF. This chain links TRBV18 with TRBJ1-1; possibly TRBD1 for D (6 bases). In germline, CDR1 is KGHSH, CDR2 LQKENI. V was clipped by 4 bases and J by 2 bases, with 8 bases between them. This CDR3 is built from 13 residues.

This chain connects TRBV5-4 to TRBJ2-7; D possibly corresponds to TRBD2 (7 bases). V lost 3 bases to trimming and J lost 0 bases, with 13 bases between them. CDR3 length equals 15 residues. Per the germline V gene, CDR1 is SGHNT and CDR2 is YYREEE (reference sequence). CDR3 residues: CASSSGGPSSYEQYF. The CDR3 nucleotides read TGTGCCAGCAGCTCCGGGGGGCCTAGCTCCTACGAGCAGTACTTC.

This rearrangement joins TRBV28 to TRBJ1-5; 9 bases are shared with TRBD1. V was clipped by 6 bases and J by 0 bases; unmatched bases: 9. Germline V gives CDR1 MDHEN, CDR2 SYDVKM. This CDR3 is 17 amino acids long. The CDR3 loop reads CASSPGTGSGSNQPQHF. In DNA form, the CDR3 reads TGTGCCAGCAGCCCCGGGACAGGGAGCGGTAGCAATCAGCCCCAGCATTTT. Full variable domain (remainder filled in from reference TRBV28 and TRBJ1-5): DVKVTQSSRYLVKRTGEKVFLECVQDMDHENMFWYRQDPGLGLRLIYFSYDVKMKEKGDIPEGYSVSREKKERFSLILESASTNQTSMYLCASSPGTGSGSNQPQHFGDGTRLSIL.

In this sample, this clone turned up a few times. The CDR3 loop is CASSRDRNSYEQYF. The DNA for the CDR3 is TGTGCCAGCAGCCGAGACAGGAACTCCTACGAGCAGTACTTC. The rearrangement uses TRBV5-4 and TRBJ2-7; D might be TRBD1 (6 bases). Germline V gives CDR1 SGHNT, CDR2 YYREEE (reference sequence). V was pared by 4 bases and J by 0 bases, with 11 bases between. CDR3 length equals 14 residues. Drawing the rest from reference TRBV5-4 and TRBJ2-7, the complete variable domain is ETGVTQSPTHLIKTRGQQVTLRCSSQSGHNTVSWYQQALGQGPQFIFQYYREEENGRGNFPPRFSGLQFPNYSSELNVNALELDDSALYLCASSRDRNSYEQYFGPGTRLTVT.

The V call is TRBV27, the J call TRBJ1-6; D remains ambiguous. Germline CDR1 MNHEY, CDR2 SMNVEV (reference sequence). This CDR3 comprises 17 residues. V lost 1 base and J 0 bases, leaving 10 bases between the germline ends. CDR3: CASSLWLGSSYNSPLHF. The CDR3 bases are TGTGCCAGCAGTTTATGGCTGGGGAGCTCCTATAATTCACCCCTCCACTTT.

The chain recombines TRBV2 with TRBJ1-5; 11 bases line up with TRBD1. The V and J ends lost 9 bases and 7 bases, in that order; junction bases with no gene match: 11. Per germline, CDR1 SNHLY and CDR2 FYNNEI. The CDR3 has 15 residues. The CDR3 here is CASSPGTGGRQPQHF. The DNA for the CDR3 is TGTGCCAGTTCCCCCGGGACAGGGGGAAGGCAGCCCCAGCATTTT.

This chain connects TRBV11-2 to TRBJ2-1; 9 bases are shared with TRBD2. The junction had 15 bases not matched to a gene; V was cut back by 4 bases and J by 5 bases. The length of the CDR3 is 18 residues. Germline CDR1 and CDR2: SGHAT and FQNNGV. The CDR3 here is CASSSQGRLAATDNEQFF. As DNA, the CDR3 is TGTGCCAGCAGCTCGCAGGGACGACTAGCGGCAACAGACAATGAGCAGTTCTTC.

This sequence joins TRBV9 and TRBJ2-1, with 8 bases aligning to TRBD2. The ends lost 4 bases at V and 10 bases at J; junction bases unmatched: 4. Germline CDR1 SGDLS, CDR2 YYNGEE. CDR3 length equals 12 residues. Written as DNA, the CDR3 is TGTGCCAGCAGCCTGGGACTAGAAGAGCAGTTCTTC. It is translated as CASSLGLEEQFF.

This chain connects TRBV7-2 to TRBJ2-5; 12 positions match TRBD2. The CDR3 is made up of 16 amino acids. CDR1 SGHTA and CDR2 FQGNSA come from the germline V gene. V shed 5 bases, J shed 2 bases, and the junction held 6 bases outside the gene matches. CDR3 DNA sequence: TGTGCCAGCAGCCCCCTGCTAGCGGGGGGGCAAGAGACCCAGTACTTC. Protein: CASSPLLAGGQETQYF.

This chain joins TRBV5-1 and TRBJ1-3; 8 bases map to TRBD1. Germline CDR1 is SGHRS and CDR2 is YFSETQ. The CDR3 is 14 residues long. V lost 4 bases, J lost 8 bases, and 8 bases stayed unmatched. The CDR3 bases are TGCGCCAGCAGCCCGGGGACAGGTTGGGACACCATATATTTT. This codes for CASSPGTGWDTIYF.

In this sample, this clone turned up a few times. The gene calls are TRBV28 and TRBJ1-5; D is unresolved. V was trimmed by 1 base and J by 1 base, leaving 5 bases between them. The germline V gene has CDR1 MDHEN and CDR2 SYDVKM. The CDR3 is made up of 14 amino acids. CDR3 amino acids: CASSLLQSNQPQHF. CDR3 DNA sequence: TGTGCCAGCAGTTTATTACAAAGCAATCAGCCCCAGCATTTT.

For the CDR3, the DNA is TGTGCCAGCAGCTTTAAAAGCGGGAGGCCCCTCAATGAGCAGTTCTTC. Translated, it gives CASSFKSGRPLNEQFF. The rearrangement joins TRBV7-3 to TRBJ2-1; 9 bases are shared with TRBD2. V was clipped by 3 bases and J by 6 bases; unmatched bases: 9. Germline CDR1 reads SGHTA; CDR2 reads FQGTGA. This CDR3 spans 16 amino acids.

This chain connects TRBV5-1 to TRBJ2-1, with D uncertain. This CDR3 comprises 15 residues. Per germline, CDR1 SGHRS and CDR2 YFSETQ. The V end was cut by 0 bases, the J end by 2 bases, with 9 bases between. CDR3 nucleotides: TGCGCCAGCAGCTTGGCGGTTTCAACCTACAATGAGCAGTTCTTC. The encoded protein is CASSLAVSTYNEQFF.